This TCR beta chain was captured in a study of blood T cells in healthy people across ages. General study findings and limits: Investigators treated diversity estimates from one million T cells as underestimates.

Extractions gave at least 5.5 micrograms of total RNA per sample. Then a second PCR, running about 6 to 12 cycles, was carried out with a sample-barcoded 5' primer and a J-beta primer mix. Each cDNA was tagged by a template-switch adaptor containing 12 random nucleotides. At least 2.5 million CDR3-containing paired-end reads were obtained per sample. TCRdb itself ran the 5' RACE reads through MiXCR, one entry per CDR3 protein. Of roughly 1,700,000 distinct CDR3 sequences in the sample, under 30% were seen once. Regarding this clonotype: Its antigen is as yet unknown.

Trimming took 6 bases from V and 5 from J; bases not matched to a gene: 9. The germline V gene encodes CDR1 SNHLY and CDR2 FYNNEI. This CDR3 is built from 15 residues. This receptor was taken from a woman in her thirties in good health. This chain joins TRBV2 and TRBJ2-3, with 9 nucleotides matching TRBD1. The sequenced sample was blood. CDR3 in amino acids: CASRLLQGAGDTQYF. The CDR3 nucleotides are TGTGCCAGCAGACTGTTACAGGGGGCGGGAGATACGCAGTATTTT.